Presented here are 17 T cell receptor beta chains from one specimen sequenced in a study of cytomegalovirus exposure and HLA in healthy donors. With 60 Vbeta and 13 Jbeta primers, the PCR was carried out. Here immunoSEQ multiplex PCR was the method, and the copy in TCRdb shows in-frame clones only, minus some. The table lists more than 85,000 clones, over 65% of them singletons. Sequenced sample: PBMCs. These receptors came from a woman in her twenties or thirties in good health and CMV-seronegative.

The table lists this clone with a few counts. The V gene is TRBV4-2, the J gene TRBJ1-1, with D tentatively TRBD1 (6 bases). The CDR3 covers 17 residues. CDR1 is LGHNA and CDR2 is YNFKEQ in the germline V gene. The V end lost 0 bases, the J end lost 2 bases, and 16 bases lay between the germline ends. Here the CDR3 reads CASSQDIQGSSNTEAFF. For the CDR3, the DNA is TGTGCCAGCAGCCAAGATATACAGGGTTCTTCTAACACTGAAGCTTTCTTT.

In nucleotides, the CDR3 is TGTGCCAGTAAAGCCCAAGGACAGTTCTATGGCTACACCTTC. Residues: CASKAQGQFYGYTF. The J gene is TRBJ1-2, the V gene TRBV19; possible D gene TRBD1, 6 bases. The CDR3 extends over 14 amino acids. From germline, CDR1 is LNHDA and CDR2 SQIVND (reference sequence). Trimming left V 7 bases short and J 4 bases short, with 16 bases between.

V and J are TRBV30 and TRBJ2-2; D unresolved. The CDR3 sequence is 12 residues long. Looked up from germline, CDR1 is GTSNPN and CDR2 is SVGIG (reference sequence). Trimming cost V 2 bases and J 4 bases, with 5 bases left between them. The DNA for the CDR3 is TGTGCCTGGAGTCGGGTCACCGGGGAGCTGTTTTTT. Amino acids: CAWSRVTGELFF.

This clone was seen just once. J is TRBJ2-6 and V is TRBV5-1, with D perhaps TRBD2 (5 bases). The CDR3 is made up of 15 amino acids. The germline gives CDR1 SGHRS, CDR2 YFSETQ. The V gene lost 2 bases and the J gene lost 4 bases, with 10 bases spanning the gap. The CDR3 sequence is CASSFERAGANVLTF. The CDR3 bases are TGCGCCAGCAGCTTTGAGAGGGCCGGGGCCAACGTCCTGACTTTC.

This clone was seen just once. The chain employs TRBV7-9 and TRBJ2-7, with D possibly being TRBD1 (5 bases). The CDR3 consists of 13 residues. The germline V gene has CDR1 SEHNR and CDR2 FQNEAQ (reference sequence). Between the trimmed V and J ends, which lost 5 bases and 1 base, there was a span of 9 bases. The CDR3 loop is CASSITGSYEQYF. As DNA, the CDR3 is TGTGCCAGCAGCATCACAGGTTCCTACGAGCAGTACTTC.

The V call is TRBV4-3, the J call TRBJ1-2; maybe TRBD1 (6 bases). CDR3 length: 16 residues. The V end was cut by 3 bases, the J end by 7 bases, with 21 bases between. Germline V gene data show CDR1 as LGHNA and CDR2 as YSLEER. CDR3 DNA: TGCGCCAGCAGCCAGGGGGCGTCCGTGGCGACGGGTGGCTACACCTTC. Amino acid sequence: CASSQGASVATGGYTF.

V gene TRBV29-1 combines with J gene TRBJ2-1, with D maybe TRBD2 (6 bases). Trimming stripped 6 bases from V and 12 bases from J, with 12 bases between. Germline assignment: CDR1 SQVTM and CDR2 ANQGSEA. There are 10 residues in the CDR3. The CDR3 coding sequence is TGCAGCGTCGAGGAGGGCCGGCAGTTCTTC. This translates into CSVEEGRQFF.

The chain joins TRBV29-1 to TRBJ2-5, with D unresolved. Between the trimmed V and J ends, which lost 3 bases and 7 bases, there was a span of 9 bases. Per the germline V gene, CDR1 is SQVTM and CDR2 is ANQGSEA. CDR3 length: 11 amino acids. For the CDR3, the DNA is TGCAGCGTTGATCCTACCGGGACCCAGTACTTC. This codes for CSVDPTGTQYF.

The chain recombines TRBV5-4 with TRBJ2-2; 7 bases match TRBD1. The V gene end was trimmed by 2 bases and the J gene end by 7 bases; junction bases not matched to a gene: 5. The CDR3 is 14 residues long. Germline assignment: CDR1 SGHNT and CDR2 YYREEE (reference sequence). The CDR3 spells CASSLKGAGGELFF. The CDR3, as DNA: TGTGCCAGCAGCTTAAAGGGGGCGGGCGGGGAGCTGTTTTTT.

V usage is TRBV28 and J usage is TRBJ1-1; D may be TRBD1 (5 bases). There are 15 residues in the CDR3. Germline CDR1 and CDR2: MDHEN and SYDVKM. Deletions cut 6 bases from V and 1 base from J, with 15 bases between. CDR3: CASRRPGKKNTEAFF. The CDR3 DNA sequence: TGTGCCAGCAGGAGACCAGGGAAAAAGAACACTGAAGCTTTCTTT.

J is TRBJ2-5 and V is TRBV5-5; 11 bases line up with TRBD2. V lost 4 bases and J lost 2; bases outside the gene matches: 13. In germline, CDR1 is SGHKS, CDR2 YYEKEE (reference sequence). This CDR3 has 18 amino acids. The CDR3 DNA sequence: TGTGCCAGCAGCCGACCGGGACTAGCGGCGAAGAGGCAAGAGACCCAGTACTTC. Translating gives CASSRPGLAAKRQETQYF.

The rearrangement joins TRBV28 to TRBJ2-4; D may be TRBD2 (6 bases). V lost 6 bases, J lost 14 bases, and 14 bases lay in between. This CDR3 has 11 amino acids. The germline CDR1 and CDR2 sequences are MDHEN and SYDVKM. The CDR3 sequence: CASSPGVREYF. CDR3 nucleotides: TGTGCCAGCAGCCCGGGGGTTAGGGAGTACTTC.

The DNA of the CDR3 is TGTGCCAGCAGTTACGACAGCTCCTCTGGAAACACCATATATTTT. Translation: CASSYDSSSGNTIYF. This rearrangement joins TRBV6-5 to TRBJ1-3; D might be TRBD1 (5 bases). CDR1 MNHEY and CDR2 SVGAGI come from the germline V gene. The CDR3 extends over 15 amino acids. The V and J ends lost 2 bases and 0 bases respectively, with 8 bases between them.

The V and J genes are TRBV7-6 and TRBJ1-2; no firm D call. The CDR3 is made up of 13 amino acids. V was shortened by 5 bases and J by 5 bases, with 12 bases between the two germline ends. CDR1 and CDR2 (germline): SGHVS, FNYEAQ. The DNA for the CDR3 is TGTGCCAGCAGCCGTAGCATCGGTTATGGCTACACCTTC. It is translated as CASSRSIGYGYTF.

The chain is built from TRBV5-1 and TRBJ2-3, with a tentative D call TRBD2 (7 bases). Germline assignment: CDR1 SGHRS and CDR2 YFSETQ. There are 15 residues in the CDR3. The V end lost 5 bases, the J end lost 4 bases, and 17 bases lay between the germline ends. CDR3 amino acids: CASRRGGAYADTQYF. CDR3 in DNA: TGCGCCAGCAGAAGGGGGGGGGCGTACGCAGATACGCAGTATTTT.

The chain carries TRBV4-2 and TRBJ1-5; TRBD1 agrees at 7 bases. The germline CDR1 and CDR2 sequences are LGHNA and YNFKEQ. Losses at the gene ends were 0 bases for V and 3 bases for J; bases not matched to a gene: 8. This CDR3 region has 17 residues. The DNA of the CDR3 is TGTGCCAGCAGCCAAGATGGACGGACAGGTTACAATCAGCCCCAGCATTTT. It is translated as CASSQDGRTGYNQPQHF.

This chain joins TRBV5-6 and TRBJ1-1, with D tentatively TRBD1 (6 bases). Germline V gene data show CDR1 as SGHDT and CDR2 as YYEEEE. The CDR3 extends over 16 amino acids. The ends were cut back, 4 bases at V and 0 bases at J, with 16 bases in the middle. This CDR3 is CASSPTVGALNTEAFF. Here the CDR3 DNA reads TGTGCCAGCAGCCCCACTGTGGGGGCCCTGAACACTGAAGCTTTCTTT.